This TCR beta chain comes out of a study of T cells after yellow fever vaccination (dated by TCRdb to about 2019). General notes on the study: Libraries from fractions with low cell numbers were prepared with the SMART-Seq v4 Ultra Low Input RNA kit. Two healthy male donors, one aged 18 to 29 and one aged 30 to 40 years, were included in the cohort. Bulk PBMC replicates and cell subsets were isolated from blood drawn at multiple timepoints before and after both primary and secondary immunization. To follow T-cell clones before and after both primary and booster YFV17D yellow fever vaccination, bulk TCR alpha and beta repertoires underwent longitudinal sequencing.

What this sample's treatment or condition label stands for: live attenuated yellow fever vaccine strain. Two biological replicates of bulk PBMCs were collected at each blood-draw timepoint. PBMCs were isolated from peripheral blood using a standard Ficoll-Paque protocol. TriZol was used to extract RNA from bulk PBMCs, CD4 and CD8 fractions, and dextramer-positive and dextramer-negative fractions. These reads were obtained on an Illumina NovaSeq 6000. TCR cDNA was made using 5'RACE template switching, a step that added a universal primer site and unique molecular identifiers. cDNA synthesis was primed from both the TCR alpha and TCR beta constant segments. Two PCR steps were used to amplify libraries, with sample barcodes and sequencing adapters being added in the second step. Libraries were sequenced on Illumina HiSeq 2500 (2x100 bp) or NovaSeq (2x150 bp). The published analysis was carried out like this. MIGEC handled demultiplexing of reads and collapsing into UMI consensus sequences, while MiXCR performed V(D)J alignment. Vaccine-responding clonotypes were defined with edgeR using replicate PBMC samples, requiring FDR below 0.01 and a log2 fold change above 5 up to day 15. Each bulk clonotype received a CD4 or CD8 identity based on whether the sequenced CD4 or CD8 repertoire contained that clonotype at higher abundance. The public reads were run again by TCRdb, first through fastp at Q25 and then through MiXCR, and only productive beta chains were kept. Each CDR3 protein appears once, grouped with its most common genes and DNA. For this entry, the V and J calls and clone size follow TCRdb and not the study's own pipeline. This sample gives some 250,000 distinct CDR3 sequences in total; more than 3.5% of them show up just once. The ten largest make up approximately 18% of the sample.

This clonotype occurred many times. Its specific antigen is unknown. The input lacks base qualities; no much larger clone sits a single base away. Taken from the germline V gene (reference sequence), the CDR1 and CDR2 loops are MNHEY and SMNVEV. Including the terminal cysteine and phenylalanine, the CDR3 comprises 14 residues. CDR3 DNA only is kept here, 42 bases in frame from base 1. V gives up 3 bases and J gives up 6 bases, and the segment between their germline ends measures 14 bases. General conclusions and limits of the study: Because abundant contaminating clonotypes from the bulk population could be contained in FACS-sorted repertoires, computational filtering was required. A small share of clonotypes was detected in both CD4 and CD8 compartments, with the overlap likely arising from convergent recombination. Because only a couple of donors were included in the study, the extent to which the findings can be generalized is limited. Compared with the primary T-cell response, the secondary T-cell response was weaker but faster, peaking on day 5 rather than day 15. After the booster, most of the clones that had expanded following primary vaccination were detected again (roughly 97% of CD4 and 80% to 90% of CD8), which suggests that memory was broadly maintained.

The sequences come from PBMCs, collected 15 days after the yellow fever booster vaccination. The source is a young man who received the YFV17D yellow fever vaccine. The sequence is built from TRBV27 and TRBJ1-2; the D gene is perhaps TRBD1, from 6 matching bases. The DNA sequence is TGTGCCAGCAGTTTTGTCTCGGGGGCTCATGGCTACACCTTC. Translated, it gives CASSFVSGAHGYTF.